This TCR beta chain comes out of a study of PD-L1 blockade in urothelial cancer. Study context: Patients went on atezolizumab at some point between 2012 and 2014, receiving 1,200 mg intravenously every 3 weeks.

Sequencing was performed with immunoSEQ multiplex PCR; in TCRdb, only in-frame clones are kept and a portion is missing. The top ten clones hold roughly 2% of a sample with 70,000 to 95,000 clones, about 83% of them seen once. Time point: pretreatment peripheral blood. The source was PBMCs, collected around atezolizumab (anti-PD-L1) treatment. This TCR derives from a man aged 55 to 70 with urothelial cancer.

The CDR3 here is CASSESGQDYGYTF. CDR3 nucleotide sequence: TGCGCCAGCAGTGAGTCTGGGCAGGATTATGGCTACACCTTC. V is TRBV10-1 and J is TRBJ1-2; D uncertain. Germline V gene lookup returns CDR1 WNHNN and CDR2 SYGVQD (reference sequence). Trimming took 0 bases from V and 5 from J, leaving 10 bases between them. This CDR3 is 14 amino acids long.